This T cell receptor beta chain was captured in a study of cytomegalovirus exposure and HLA in healthy donors. In nominal health when sampled, donors likely had unrecorded immune exposures nonetheless. Germline values: CDR1 SGHVS, CDR2 FQNEAQ. With 5 bases removed from V and 5 bases from J, the gap between germline ends came to 18 bases. This CDR3 has 15 amino acids. Of note for this clone: The antigen is unknown.

Primers: 60 Vbeta forward and 13 Jbeta reverse. TCRdb's copy holds only in-frame clones and misses some; the assay was immunoSEQ multiplex PCR. In the table there are about 200,000 clones, almost 70% of which are singletons. General observations from the study: TCR beta V- and J-gene trimming, according to a later analysis, was linked to a missense DCLRE1C variant.

Sequenced sample: PBMCs. The sequence derives from a man aged 35 to 55 in good health and CMV-seropositive. The J gene is TRBJ2-5, the V gene TRBV7-8; D perhaps matches TRBD1 (6 bases). For the CDR3, the DNA is TGTGCCAGCAGCCGACAGGAGAGGGCAGCGGAGACCCAGTACTTC. Protein: CASSRQERAAETQYF.